This paragraph reports one TCR beta chain. Its target antigen remains unknown. No base quality values were provided; no much bigger clone lies one nucleotide off. The source of the sample is a study of blood T cell repertoires in COVID-19 (TCRdb year 2020). With regard to the full study: The collaborator samples originated in the United States, Italy and Spain and spanned the acute and convalescent phases of COVID-19. The material from the prospective study consisted of cDNA or gDNA derived from T cells, B-cell-depleted T cells, or PBMCs. The dataset comprised deeply sampled blood TCRbeta repertoires from subjects exposed to, actively infected with, or recovered from COVID-19. The repertoires were released in a freely available public database intended as a resource for research on the immune response to SARS-CoV-2. Samples came from the ongoing ImmuneRACE study (first 160 participants) plus 1,254 subjects from 6 global collaborators. Nearly every sample came with metadata listing a de-identified subject ID, COVID-19 status, age in years and sex. HLA class I and class II types, where available, came from metadata supplied by the sample provider rather than from assay-based typing.

Collaborating institutions collected whole blood in K2EDTA tubes following their own protocols. For TCRbeta analysis, collaborators shipped samples in one of three forms: frozen whole blood, isolated PBMCs, or DNA extracted from either of those sample types. TCRbeta CDR3 regions were amplified from genomic DNA by means of the immunoSEQ Assay, a bias-controlled multiplex PCR. The authors' analysis ran thus. The number of nucleated cells in each sample was estimated by amplification of reference gene primers within the assay. Sequence reads were collapsed and filtered to measure the absolute abundance of every unique TCRbeta CDR3 rearrangement. For each sample, productive Simpson clonality was calculated by taking the square root of Simpson's diversity index across productive rearrangements. TCRdb holds this immuneACCESS table with in-frame rearrangements only. Some clones are missing; in checked studies, unresolved V genes explain under half, and the rest has no known cause. The V and J calls and clone size come from that table; D and trimming were worked out from the DNA. Recorded for this sample are more than 100,000 clones; about 86% of them occurred a single time. Roughly 0.94% of the sample is taken by the ten largest.

The research as a whole found: How much clinical and demographic metadata was included differed by source and by participant, and the metadata was provided uncurated.

Measured from the cysteine to the phenylalanine, the CDR3 is 16 residues long. The retained sequence is limited to the CDR3, 48 bases, with the frame set at the first base. CDR1 and CDR2 are read off the germline V gene as SGDLS and YYNGEE. The germline ends are 17 bases apart after V is trimmed by 4 bases and J by 0 bases. The sequence derives from a woman in her 50s with active or convalescent COVID-19. The V gene is TRBV9 and the J gene is TRBJ2-7, with TRBD2 perhaps the D gene, on 6 matching bases. The material sequenced was peripheral blood. The nucleotides are TGTGCCAGCAGCCCCGTCGGGACTCTAACCTCCTACGAGCAGTACTTC. It encodes CASSPVGTLTSYEQYF.